These 11 T cell receptor beta chains were sequenced from one sample in a study of T cell responses to AZD1222 COVID-19 vaccine. Clones were read by immunoSEQ multiplex PCR, and TCRdb kept only the in-frame ones, dropping some. Counted here are just under 35,000 clones, 85% to 90% occurring once; the ten biggest clones make up 7%. The sequencing here drew on peripheral blood, taken on day 0 of AZD1222 vaccination. The receptors shown here come from an adult in good health.

This chain connects TRBV9 to TRBJ2-1, with a tentative D call TRBD1 (6 bases). Germline CDR1 SGDLS, CDR2 YYNGEE. Trimming left V 0 bases short and J 2 bases short, with 15 bases between. There are 17 residues in the CDR3. The CDR3 sequence: CASSVALTGTPYNEQFF. CDR3 DNA: TGTGCCAGCAGCGTAGCCTTGACAGGCACCCCCTACAATGAGCAGTTCTTC.

V gene TRBV4-2 combines with J gene TRBJ2-1, with 8 bases that match TRBD1. With V trimmed by 4 bases and J by 5 bases, 4 bases remained unmatched. Germline CDR1 reads LGHNA; CDR2 reads YNFKEQ. This CDR3 is 14 amino acids long. In nucleotides, the CDR3 is TGTGCCAGCAGCCGGTCGGGACAGGACAATGAGCAGTTCTTC. Amino acids: CASSRSGQDNEQFF.

V and J are TRBV6-5 and TRBJ2-2; perhaps TRBD2 as D (5 bases). Trimming left V 7 bases short and J 7 bases short, with 16 bases between. This CDR3 spans 14 amino acids. Germline CDR1 reads MNHEY; CDR2 reads SVGAGI. CDR3 amino acids: CASTPDSRGGELFF. In DNA form, the CDR3 reads TGTGCCAGCACCCCGGACTCACGCGGCGGGGAGCTGTTTTTT.

The CDR3 nucleotides are TGCGCCAGCAGCCAAGAGCCTAGCGGCACCTACGAGCAGTACTTC. Its protein product is CASSQEPSGTYEQYF. The genes are TRBV4-1 and TRBJ2-7, with 7 bases lining up with TRBD2. There are 15 residues in the CDR3. Germline-derived CDR1 and CDR2 are MGHRA and YSYEKL. Unmatched junction bases numbered 4, after V lost 0 bases and J lost 2 bases.

The genes are TRBV20-1 and TRBJ2-7; D remains ambiguous. From germline, CDR1 is DFQATT and CDR2 SNEGSKA (reference sequence). The V and J ends lost 3 bases and 4 bases respectively, with 7 bases between them. This CDR3 is built from 11 residues. CDR3 loop: CSARSVYEQYF. In nucleotides, the CDR3 is TGCAGTGCTAGGTCCGTTTACGAGCAGTACTTC.

The chain couples TRBV19 to TRBJ1-1; D is unresolved. The V end was cut by 6 bases, the J end by 0 bases, with 8 bases between. The CDR3 totals 13 residues. Germline V lookup: CDR1 LNHDA, CDR2 SQIVND (reference sequence). The CDR3 protein is CASSLSVNTEAFF. The CDR3 coding sequence is TGTGCCAGTAGCCTATCGGTGAACACTGAAGCTTTCTTT.

The J gene is TRBJ1-4, the V gene TRBV3-1 (or the pseudogene TRBV3-2); D is unclear. Per the germline V gene, CDR1 is LGHDT and CDR2 is YNNKEL (reference sequence). Trimming pared 1 base from V and 14 bases from J, leaving 14 bases between. The CDR3 covers 13 residues. CDR3 DNA sequence: TGTGCCAGCAGCCAAGTGGGGTCCGGCCGGCTGTTTTTT. This codes for CASSQVGSGRLFF.

This chain uses TRBV11-3 with TRBJ2-5; no definite D call. V dropped 2 bases and J dropped 5 bases, with 18 bases sitting between them. The germline gives CDR1 SGHNT, CDR2 YENEEA. This CDR3 is 16 amino acids long. The DNA of the CDR3 is TGTGCCAGCAGCTTATTCGGACGGGCTATCACGGAGACCCAGTACTTC. It specifies CASSLFGRAITETQYF.

The V gene is TRBV18, the J gene TRBJ2-1; D gene unclear. Germline V gene lookup returns CDR1 KGHSH and CDR2 LQKENI. The CDR3 sequence is 13 residues long. V lost 3 bases, J lost 1 base, and 4 bases lay in between. CDR3 nucleotide sequence: TGTGCCAGCTCACCTTTTTCCTACAATGAGCAGTTCTTC. Translating it yields CASSPFSYNEQFF.

The chain joins TRBV4-1 to TRBJ1-4; D possibly corresponds to TRBD1 (6 bases). This CDR3 has 16 amino acids. Germline values: CDR1 MGHRA, CDR2 YSYEKL. The ends were cut back, 4 bases at V and 8 bases at J, with 20 bases in the middle. CDR3 region: CASSRLLGGAEEKLFF. The CDR3 DNA reads as TGCGCCAGCAGCCGACTTCTCGGGGGGGCCGAGGAAAAACTGTTTTTT.

The chain couples TRBV2 to TRBJ1-2, with 7 bases matching TRBD1. After removal of 4 bases from V and 6 bases from J, the junction contained 8 bases not matched to a gene. The CDR3 covers 14 residues. The germline gives CDR1 SNHLY, CDR2 FYNNEI. CDR3 coding DNA: TGTGCCAGCAGTGGGGTCTCGACAGGGAATGGCTACACCTTC. Protein sequence: CASSGVSTGNGYTF.